This T cell receptor beta chain stems from a study of beta chain features in type 1 diabetes. General study findings and limits: TCRB CDR3 length was moderately but significantly reduced in all four CD4+ subsets of Type 1 diabetes patients.

The CDR3 consists of 14 residues. CDR1 MDHEN and CDR2 SYDVKM come from the germline V gene. The V and J ends lost 5 bases and 4 bases respectively, with 14 bases between them. This clone turned up a few times. Its specificity is not known. The entirety of the isolated RNA underwent reverse transcription, so expressed TCRB transcripts were sequenced. The data were produced by immunoSEQ multiplex PCR, yet TCRdb's version contains in-frame clones alone and is incomplete. The sample contains 200,000 to 300,000 clones, 11% of which appear only once. The chain joins TRBV28 to TRBJ1-2; no clear D. The sample was naive CD4+ T cells from blood. This sequence was found in a man between 25 and 39 years old with type 1 diabetes. This CDR3 reads CASSTIQEGYGYTF. In DNA form, the CDR3 reads TGTGCCAGCAGTACTATTCAGGAGGGCTATGGCTACACCTTC.